This T cell receptor (beta chain) derives from a study of blood T cell repertoires in COVID-19. Across the study: COVID-19 samples from acute and convalescent phases originated in the United States, Italy and Spain. PBMCs, B-cell-depleted T cells, or T cells were the source of the cDNA or gDNA that made up the material.

Original analysis: Researchers report that nucleated cell counts were estimated from reference gene primer amplification. The method was immunoSEQ multiplex PCR; TCRdb's version includes in-frame clones alone and lacks a portion of them. V, J and clone size are taken as reported in that table, and D and trimming were inferred from the DNA itself. The table lists 60,000 to 70,000 clones, more than 75% of them singletons. The specimen sequenced was peripheral blood. The sequence was collected from a woman aged 55-69 years with acute or convalescent COVID-19.

For the CDR3, the DNA is TGTGCCAGCATAGAGGGGGCTTATAGCAATCAGCCCCAGCATTTT. Encoded protein: CASIEGAYSNQPQHF. V usage is TRBV28 and J usage is TRBJ1-5, with 7 bases lining up with TRBD1. The CDR3 runs 15 residues. Germline V gene data show CDR1 as MDHEN and CDR2 as SYDVKM. Trimming removed 7 bases from V and 0 bases from J; junction bases left unmatched: 6. Looking up the rest from reference TRBV28 and TRBJ1-5 gives the full variable domain: DVKVTQSSRYLVKRTGEKVFLECVQDMDHENMFWYRQDPGLGLRLIYFSYDVKMKEKGDIPEGYSVSREKKERFSLILESASTNQTSMYLCASIEGAYSNQPQHFGDGTRLSIL.